The 24 T cell receptor beta chains presented below share a single source sample, sequenced in a study of cytomegalovirus exposure and HLA in healthy donors. Amplification used 60 Vbeta primers and 13 Jbeta primers. Profiling relied on immunoSEQ multiplex PCR, and the TCRdb table lists in-frame clones only, not all of them. Altogether some 190,000 clones are present, approximately 80% being singletons, with the ten largest covering 3.4%. The sample taken for sequencing was PBMCs. These TCRs come from a man aged 35 to 55 in good health and CMV-seropositive.

The chain recombines TRBV11-2 with TRBJ2-7, with TRBD2 identical over 15 bases. CDR1 and CDR2 (germline): SGHAT, FQNNGV. This CDR3 has 17 amino acids. The V gene end was trimmed by 2 bases and the J gene end by 3 bases; junction bases not matched to a gene: 5. CDR3 protein: CASSLNAGLAGGYEQYF. The DNA of the CDR3 is TGTGCCAGCAGCTTAAACGCGGGACTAGCGGGAGGCTACGAGCAGTACTTC.

The table lists this clone with a count of one. The V and J genes are TRBV11-2 and TRBJ1-1; D perhaps matches TRBD1 (6 bases). The CDR3 loop spans 13 amino acids. Trimming cost V 6 bases and J 2 bases, with 10 bases left between them. CDR1 and CDR2 from the germline V gene are SGHAT and FQNNGV. The CDR3: CASRTGLNTEAFF. The CDR3 bases are TGTGCCAGCAGGACAGGACTCAACACTGAAGCTTTCTTT.

V usage is TRBV2 and J usage is TRBJ2-6; 7 bases agree with TRBD1. The V gene end was trimmed by 7 bases and the J gene end by 4 bases; junction bases not matched to a gene: 7. The CDR3 is 15 residues long. Germline V gene lookup returns CDR1 SNHLY and CDR2 FYNNEI. CDR3 nucleotides: TGTGCCAGCAAGACAGGGAGTACCGGGGCCAACGTCCTGACTTTC. This encodes CASKTGSTGANVLTF.

A few counts support this clone. The V and J genes are TRBV7-2 and TRBJ2-7, with 7 bases aligning to TRBD2. Germline V gene sequence: CDR1 SGHTA, CDR2 FQGNSA. This CDR3 contains 13 residues. V lost 5 bases to trimming and J lost 6 bases; unmatched junction nucleotides: 7. The DNA for the CDR3 is TGTGCCAGCAGCCCCTCCTGGGGGGGCGAGCAGTACTTC. This sequence encodes CASSPSWGGEQYF. The full variable domain, in which reference TRBV7-2 and TRBJ2-7 provide the parts outside the CDR3, is GAGVSQSPSNKVTEKGKDVELRCDPISGHTALYWYRQSLGQGLEFLIYFQGNSAPDKSGLPSDRFSAERTGGSVSTLTIQRTQQEDSAVYLCASSPSWGGEQYFGPGTRLTVT.

This clone was counted a few times. The chain uses TRBV9 and TRBJ2-1; D is unresolved. Per germline, CDR1 SGDLS and CDR2 YYNGEE. The V and J ends lost 5 bases and 1 base respectively, with 13 bases between them. The CDR3 has 15 residues. The CDR3 sequence is CASSNVAQSYNEQFF. CDR3 bases: TGTGCCAGCAGTAACGTAGCTCAATCCTACAATGAGCAGTTCTTC.

The chain uses TRBV19 and TRBJ2-4, with 8 positions matching TRBD2. Germline CDR1 and CDR2: LNHDA and SQIVND (reference sequence). The V and J ends lost 6 bases and 8 bases, in that order; junction bases with no gene match: 6. The CDR3 length is 13 residues. CDR3: CASSTVGGDIQYF. For the CDR3, the DNA is TGTGCCAGTAGCACCGTCGGGGGGGACATTCAGTACTTC.

The V gene is TRBV5-1, the J gene TRBJ2-2; TRBD2 matches at 12 bases. Germline V gene data show CDR1 as SGHRS and CDR2 as YFSETQ. Losses at the gene ends were 4 bases for V and 7 bases for J; bases not matched to a gene: 8. The CDR3 sequence is 16 residues long. The CDR3 DNA is TGCGCCAGCAGCCCGGGACTAGCGGGCTCCATCGGGGAGCTGTTTTTT. Its protein product is CASSPGLAGSIGELFF.

Only a few counts were recorded for this clone. This chain connects TRBV2 to TRBJ2-6; D uncertain. Looked up from germline, CDR1 is SNHLY and CDR2 is FYNNEI. CDR3 length: 13 amino acids. Trimming took off 7 bases at V and 0 bases at J, with 4 bases between the two ends. CDR3: CASINSGANVLTF. The CDR3, as DNA: TGTGCCAGCATAAACTCTGGGGCCAACGTCCTGACTTTC.

This sequence joins TRBV4-2 and TRBJ2-7, with 11 bases matching TRBD2. Looked up from germline, CDR1 is LGHNA and CDR2 is YNFKEQ. Trimming cost V 3 bases and J 0 bases; bases outside gene matches: 16. The CDR3 sequence is 20 residues long. CDR3 nucleotides: TGTGCCAGCAGCCAGTCTCGGACTAGCGGGCTTATTTCCTACTCCTACGAGCAGTACTTC. Translation: CASSQSRTSGLISYSYEQYF.

In the case of this clone: One end of the junction varies from germline; a read error may be responsible. The chain recombines TRBV4-1 with TRBJ2-3; tentative D call: TRBD2 (6 bases). The length of the CDR3 is 16 residues. The germline CDR1 and CDR2 sequences are MGHRA and YSYEKL. CDR3 protein: CASSQELSGVIDTQYF. CDR3 nucleotide sequence: TGTGCCAGCAGCCAAGAGCTGTCGGGAGTGATAGATACGCAGTATTTT.

This chain joins TRBV5-4 and TRBJ2-4, with TRBD2 matching over 12 bases. The ends lost 0 bases at V and 1 base at J; junction bases unmatched: 5. This CDR3 region has 18 residues. Germline V gene sequence: CDR1 SGHNT, CDR2 YYREEE (reference sequence). The CDR3 DNA reads as TGTGCCAGCAGCTTGGATCTAGCGGGAGGGCCGGCCAAAAACATTCAGTACTTC. Its translation is CASSLDLAGGPAKNIQYF. The variable domain in full, with the rest retrieved from reference TRBV5-4 and TRBJ2-4, is ETGVTQSPTHLIKTRGQQVTLRCSSQSGHNTVSWYQQALGQGPQFIFQYYREEENGRGNFPPRFSGLQFPNYSSELNVNALELDDSALYLCASSLDLAGGPAKNIQYFGAGTRLSVL.

The V gene is TRBV18, the J gene TRBJ1-6; 8 bases fit TRBD1. V gave up 2 bases and J gave up 5 bases; unmatched junction bases: 5. Per the germline V gene, CDR1 is KGHSH and CDR2 is LQKENI. The CDR3 extends over 16 amino acids. The CDR3 DNA reads as TGTGCCAGCTCACCAGAGACAGGGGCCAATAATTCACCCCTCCACTTT. This codes for CASSPETGANNSPLHF.

The genes are TRBV6-1 and TRBJ1-5, with D maybe TRBD1 (6 bases). CDR1 MNHNS and CDR2 SASEGT come from the germline V gene. CDR3 size: 12 residues. Trimming shortened V by 6 bases and J by 9 bases, and 12 bases separated the two germline ends. CDR3 loop: CASRAGDRPQHF. CDR3 in DNA: TGTGCCAGCAGGGCAGGGGATCGGCCCCAGCATTTT.

This clone was counted only a few times. This chain connects TRBV6-1 to TRBJ1-6; D might be TRBD1 (6 bases). Trimming stripped 4 bases from V and 6 bases from J, with 10 bases between. The germline V gene encodes CDR1 MNHNS and CDR2 SASEGT. CDR3 size: 14 residues. The CDR3: CASSAGTPNSPLHF. In DNA, the CDR3 is TGTGCCAGCAGTGCCGGGACACCTAATTCACCCCTCCACTTT.

Only a few counts were recorded for this clone. V gene TRBV7-3 combines with J gene TRBJ2-5, with 14 bases lining up with TRBD2. Looked up from germline, CDR1 is SGHTA and CDR2 is FQGTGA. The junction had 5 bases not matched to a gene; V was cut back by 4 bases and J by 4 bases. The CDR3 contains 16 residues. The DNA for the CDR3 is TGTGCCAGCAGCTCCACTGGGACTAGCGGGAGAGAGACCCAGTACTTC. Its translation: CASSSTGTSGRETQYF.

This rearrangement joins TRBV6-1 to TRBJ1-2; no reliable D call. V lost 8 bases and J 1 base, leaving 8 bases between the germline ends. This CDR3 spans 12 amino acids. Germline CDR1 MNHNS, CDR2 SASEGT. CDR3 amino acids: CASARFNYGYTF. CDR3 coding DNA: TGTGCCAGCGCCCGGTTTAACTATGGCTACACCTTC.

The rearrangement links TRBV10-3 to TRBJ2-5, with 7 bases fitting TRBD1. After removal of 8 bases from V and 5 bases from J, the junction contained 5 bases not matched to a gene. Germline V gene data show CDR1 as ENHRY and CDR2 as SYGVKD. The CDR3 contains 12 residues. The DNA for the CDR3 is TGTGCCATCGGACAGGAGGATGAGACCCAGTACTTC. As protein: CAIGQEDETQYF.

The chain recombines TRBV6-5 with TRBJ2-5, with TRBD1 matching over 8 bases. The CDR3 loop spans 15 amino acids. Germline V lookup: CDR1 MNHEY, CDR2 SVGAGI. After removal of 3 bases from V and 4 bases from J, the junction contained 7 bases not matched to a gene. The CDR3 sequence is CASSYDRGLIETQYF. For the CDR3, the DNA is TGTGCCAGCAGTTATGACAGGGGTCTAATAGAGACCCAGTACTTC.

This chain uses TRBV6-4 with TRBJ2-7; the D is unclear. The CDR3 covers 12 residues. V lost 3 bases and J 0 bases, leaving 3 bases between the germline ends. From germline, CDR1 is MRHNA and CDR2 SNTAGT. The CDR3 region has the DNA TGTGCCAGCAGTGATTACTCCTACGAGCAGTACTTC. Its protein is CASSDYSYEQYF.

The J gene is TRBJ2-6, the V gene TRBV27, with a weak D call TRBD1 (6 bases). The CDR3 loop spans 17 amino acids. Looked up from germline, CDR1 is MNHEY and CDR2 is SMNVEV (reference sequence). V lost 3 bases and J lost 2, with 14 bases in between. CDR3 bases: TGTGCCAGCAGTTTTAGTGGGGGCCGACCTGGGGCCAACGTCCTGACTTTC. Its protein is CASSFSGGRPGANVLTF.

V gene TRBV6-5 combines with J gene TRBJ2-3, with TRBD2 identical over 7 bases. The V and J ends lost 0 bases and 10 bases, in that order; junction bases with no gene match: 13. Germline assignment: CDR1 MNHEY and CDR2 SVGAGI. This CDR3 has 16 residues. Here the CDR3 DNA reads TGTGCCAGCAGTTACTCGGCCGGGGGGACCACGAGTCCGCAGTATTTT. This sequence encodes CASSYSAGGTTSPQYF.

The genes are TRBV6-6 and TRBJ1-5, with TRBD1 matching 10 bases. The germline gives CDR1 MNHNY, CDR2 SVGAGI (reference sequence). This CDR3 spans 15 amino acids. V lost 4 bases and J lost 4; bases outside the gene matches: 4. Here the CDR3 DNA reads TGTGCCAGCAGTTGGGGACAGGGGAGTAATCAGCCCCAGCATTTT. It encodes CASSWGQGSNQPQHF.

This clone showed up just a few times. This rearrangement joins TRBV13 to TRBJ1-2, with 9 positions matching TRBD1. J gave up 3 bases and V 5 bases, and 10 bases lay outside the gene matches. Per the germline V gene, CDR1 is PRHDT and CDR2 is FYEKMQ (reference sequence). The CDR3 totals 16 residues. The CDR3 here is CASSPHTGGDDYGYTF. CDR3 nucleotides: TGTGCCAGCAGCCCCCATACAGGGGGCGACGACTATGGCTACACCTTC.

This chain links TRBV6-6 with TRBJ2-5; 7 bases agree with TRBD2. Trimming at V came to 6 bases and at J to 4 bases, leaving 5 bases not matched to a gene. The length of the CDR3 is 13 residues. The germline CDR1 and CDR2 sequences are MNHNY and SVGAGI (reference sequence). As DNA, the CDR3 is TGTGCCAGCAGCAGCGGGACCCCAGAGACCCAGTACTTC. Translation: CASSSGTPETQYF.